These 19 T cell receptor beta chains originate from one sample sequenced in a study of read filtering for tumor transcriptome and immune sequencing. This library used approximately 390 ng RNA and molecular barcoded adaptors spanning alpha/delta and beta/gamma chains. TCRdb used MiXCR to reprocess the reads, holding one entry per CDR3 protein. This sample has tens of thousands of distinct CDR3 sequences; roughly 21% occur once, and the top ten carry about an eighth. The sample was a population of CD138-negative cells sorted from bone marrow. The receptor source for this set is a donor over 35 with multiple myeloma.

This clonotype has ten or more counts. The J gene is TRBJ2-3, the V gene TRBV5-8, with 7 bases that match TRBD1. CDR1 and CDR2 (germline): SGHTS, YDEGEE. Trimming removed 5 bases from V and 1 base from J; junction bases left unmatched: 7. This CDR3 has 15 amino acids. The CDR3, as DNA: TGTGCCAGCAGTCTTACAGGGGCGCGCACAGATACGCAGTATTTT. Its translation: CASSLTGARTDTQYF.

This clonotype showed up many times. The chain links TRBV29-1 to TRBJ2-3, with TRBD2 as a possible D gene (7 bases). Germline lookup yields CDR1 SQVTM and CDR2 ANQGSEA. This CDR3 is 12 amino acids long. DNA of the CDR3: TGCATCGCTGGGGGGGCTTTAGATACGCAGTATTTT. Translation: CIAGGALDTQYF.

This clonotype has at least ten counts. The J gene is TRBJ2-1, the V gene TRBV12-3 or TRBV12-4; 8 bases fit TRBD2. CDR3 length: 13 amino acids. J was trimmed by 2 bases and V by 9 bases; bases with no gene match: 3. The CDR3 is CASRGGPYNEQFF. For the CDR3, the DNA is TGTGCCAGTCGGGGGGGCCCCTACAATGAGCAGTTCTTC.

This clonotype was detected many times. V is TRBV12-3 or TRBV12-4 and J is TRBJ2-3, with 11 positions matching TRBD2. The CDR3 has 18 amino acids. The junction had 14 bases not matched to a gene; V was cut back by 3 bases and J by 6 bases. CDR3 sequence (DNA): TGTGCCAGCAGTTTCAATCCCCCCTTAGCGGGGGGGCGGGATACGCAGTATTTT. It translates to CASSFNPPLAGGRDTQYF.

Many counts were recorded for this clonotype. CDR3 in amino acids: CASSLDYYNEQFF. The CDR3, as DNA: TGTGCCAGCAGTTTGGACTATTACAATGAGCAGTTCTTC. This rearrangement joins TRBV7-2 to TRBJ2-1; a weak D match, TRBD2 (6 bases). CDR3 length: 13 amino acids. V lost 6 bases, J lost 4 bases, and 10 bases lay in between. Germline loops: CDR1 SGHTA, CDR2 FQGNSA.

The rearrangement joins TRBV5-6 to TRBJ2-3; 7 positions agree with TRBD2. In germline, CDR1 is SGHDT, CDR2 YYEEEE. The CDR3 runs to 13 residues. V lost 4 bases to trimming and J lost 2 bases; unmatched junction nucleotides: 1. CDR3 amino acids: CASSSGDTDTQYF. The CDR3 bases are TGTGCCAGCAGCAGCGGGGACACAGATACGCAGTATTTT.

The count of this clonotype is one. Given a much more abundant clone one base away, this may be a read error. The chain carries TRBV12-3 or TRBV12-4 and TRBJ1-2; the match to TRBD1 covers 10 bases. The CDR3 contains 13 residues. The CDR3 here is CAGSLDRGPGYTF. Written as DNA, the CDR3 is TGTGCCGGCAGTTTAGACAGGGGGCCTGGCTACACCTTC.

This clonotype was detected many times. The V gene is TRBV11-2, the J gene TRBJ1-4; D is undetermined. V was cut by 2 bases and J by 6 bases, with 10 bases left in between. This CDR3 contains 14 residues. The germline gives CDR1 SGHAT, CDR2 FQNNGV. CDR3 sequence reads: CASSLFGLHEKLFF. The CDR3 DNA reads as TGTGCCAGCAGCTTATTCGGGCTTCATGAAAAACTGTTTTTT.

This chain connects TRBV6-5 to TRBJ1-5; no clear D. Per the germline V gene, CDR1 is MNHEY and CDR2 is SVGAGI. V dropped 6 bases and J dropped 5 bases, with 14 bases sitting between them. This CDR3 has 14 amino acids. CDR3 protein: CASSIGYGDQPQHF. The CDR3 bases are TGTGCCAGCAGCATCGGGTATGGGGATCAGCCCCAGCATTTT.

This chain uses TRBV23-1 with TRBJ1-6; D is ambiguous. TRBV23-1 is designated an ORF whose function remains uncertain. Trimming removed 0 bases from V and 8 bases from J, with 11 bases in between. The CDR3 runs 15 residues. The CDR3 loop reads CASSQSSGKYSPLHF. The CDR3 bases are TGCGCCAGCAGTCAATCCTCGGGGAAATATTCACCCCTCCACTTT.

This sequence joins TRBV11-2 and TRBJ1-6; D is ambiguous. V was cut by 4 bases and J by 3 bases, with 13 bases left in between. Germline lookup yields CDR1 SGHAT and CDR2 FQNNGV. The CDR3 sequence is 16 residues long. The DNA of the CDR3 is TGTGCCAGCAGCTCACGGACGGAAATCTATAATTCACCCCTCCACTTT. Translated, it gives CASSSRTEIYNSPLHF. Drawing the rest from reference TRBV11-2 and TRBJ1-6, the complete variable domain is EAGVAQSPRYKIIEKRQSVAFWCNPISGHATLYWYQQILGQGPKLLIQFQNNGVVDDSQLPKDRFSAERLKGVDSTLKIQPAKLEDSAVYLCASSSRTEIYNSPLHFGNGTRLTVT.

The chain's CDR3 is CSARAEANVLTF. The DNA of the CDR3 is TGCAGTGCTAGAGCCGAGGCCAACGTCCTGACTTTC. The J gene is TRBJ2-6, the V gene TRBV20-1; D remains unclear. Germline V gene lookup returns CDR1 DFQATT and CDR2 SNEGSKA (reference sequence). V lost 1 base and J lost 6, with 4 bases in between. The length of the CDR3 is 12 residues.

This clonotype has at least ten counts. This chain links TRBV28 with TRBJ2-1, with no clear D. V was pared by 2 bases and J by 7 bases, with 12 bases between. The CDR3 is made up of 14 amino acids. Germline V gene data show CDR1 as MDHEN and CDR2 as SYDVKM. This CDR3 reads CASSLVTRRNEQFF. CDR3 sequence (DNA): TGTGCCAGCAGTTTAGTTACACGCCGGAATGAGCAGTTCTTC.

The rearrangement links TRBV6-4 to TRBJ1-2, with D unclear. The germline CDR1 and CDR2 sequences are MRHNA and SNTAGT. The CDR3 contains 12 residues. Trimming took off 2 bases at V and 7 bases at J, with 8 bases between the two ends. The CDR3 DNA sequence: TGTGCCAGCAGTGACGGGGAAGCTGGCTACACCTTC. Amino acid sequence: CASSDGEAGYTF.

A note on this clonotype: This is likely a read error, given that the CDR3 carries no conserved phenylalanine or tryptophan at its end. V usage is TRBV20-1 and J usage is TRBJ1-1, with 8 bases fitting TRBD1. Germline V gene data show CDR1 as DFQATT and CDR2 as SNEGSKA (reference sequence). Unmatched junction bases numbered 11, after V lost 5 bases and J lost 9 bases. The CDR3 extends over 13 amino acids. The CDR3, as DNA: TGCAGTGCTTCCCGGGACAGGTCCACCAAAGCTTTCCTT. Amino acids: CSASRDRSTKAFL.

This clonotype has a count of ten or more. The chain links TRBV20-1 to TRBJ2-1; 10 bases fit TRBD1. CDR3 size: 16 residues. Germline trimming cut 5 bases from V and 2 bases from J; bases unmatched to any gene: 9. Germline V gene data show CDR1 as DFQATT and CDR2 as SNEGSKA (reference sequence). CDR3 protein: CSAQPAGTGAYNEQFF. The CDR3 region has the DNA TGCAGTGCTCAACCAGCCGGGACAGGGGCCTACAATGAGCAGTTCTTC.

About this clonotype itself: This sequence may be a read error, since a much larger clone differs from it by one base. The genes are TRBV5-1 and TRBJ2-5; D unclear. Germline V gives CDR1 SGHRS, CDR2 YFSETQ. The CDR3 spans 14 residues. With 2 bases removed from V and 7 bases from J, the gap between germline ends came to 15 bases. CDR3 DNA sequence: TGCGCCAGCAGCTTTTTTTCTCTTAAAGGGACCCAGTACTTC. Protein: CASSFFSLKGTQYF.

In its sample, this clonotype ranks as medium-sized (0.01 to 0.1%). The chain employs TRBV15 and TRBJ2-1, with D uncertain. The CDR3 contains 13 residues. Germline loops: CDR1 LNHNV, CDR2 YYDKDF (reference sequence). V gave up 0 bases and J gave up 7 bases, with 7 bases separating them. The CDR3 sequence: CATSRELVNEQFF. The CDR3 DNA follows: TGTGCCACCAGCAGAGAGCTCGTAAATGAGCAGTTCTTC.

This clonotype has ten or more counts. The J gene is TRBJ2-3, the V gene TRBV7-2; D gene ambiguous. Germline V CDR1 and CDR2: SGHTA, FQGNSA. V was pared by 1 base and J by 3 bases, with 11 bases between. The CDR3 extends over 15 amino acids. CDR3 in amino acids: CASSLVAAETDTQYF. The CDR3 bases are TGTGCCAGCAGCTTAGTGGCGGCGGAGACAGATACGCAGTATTTT.